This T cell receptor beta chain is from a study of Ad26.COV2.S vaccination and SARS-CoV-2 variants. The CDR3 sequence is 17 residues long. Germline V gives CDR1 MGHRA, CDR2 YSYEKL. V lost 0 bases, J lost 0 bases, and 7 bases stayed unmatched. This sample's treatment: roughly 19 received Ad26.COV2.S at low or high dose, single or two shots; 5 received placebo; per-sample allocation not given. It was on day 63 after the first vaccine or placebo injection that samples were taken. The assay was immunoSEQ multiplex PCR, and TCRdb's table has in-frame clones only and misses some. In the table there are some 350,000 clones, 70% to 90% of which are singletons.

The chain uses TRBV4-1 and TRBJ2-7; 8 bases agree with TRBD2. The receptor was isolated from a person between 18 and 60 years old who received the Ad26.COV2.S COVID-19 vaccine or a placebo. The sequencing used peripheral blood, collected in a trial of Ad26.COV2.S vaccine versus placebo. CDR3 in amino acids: CASSQDRLAPFSYEQYF. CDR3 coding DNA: TGCGCCAGCAGCCAAGACCGACTAGCGCCCTTCTCCTACGAGCAGTACTTC.